A single sample is the source of the 27 T cell receptor beta chains below, sequenced in a study of shared clonotypes between healthy human individuals. The protocol was immunoSEQ multiplex PCR, while the TCRdb copy is restricted to in-frame clones and leaves out a portion. There are 2 million to 2.5 million clones in the sample; around 92% occur only once, and approximately 0.4% lies in the top ten. Sequencing input: naive CD4+ T cells from PBMCs. Documented subset: CD45RA+ positively selected. The receptors here all came from a man between 18 and 35 years old in good health. Some clones in this sample may be carry-over from other donors' samples.

This clone was seen once. V usage is TRBV7-2 and J usage is TRBJ2-7; 8 positions agree with TRBD1. V shed 4 bases, J shed 7 bases, and the junction held 6 bases outside the gene matches. Per the germline V gene, CDR1 is SGHTA and CDR2 is FQGNSA. This CDR3 has 13 amino acids. DNA for the CDR3: TGTGCCAGCAGCTACGGACAGGGCAGGGAGCAGTACTTC. Its translation: CASSYGQGREQYF.

V gene TRBV7-9 combines with J gene TRBJ2-1, with 7 bases that match TRBD1. Trimming at V came to 4 bases and at J to 10 bases, leaving 16 bases not matched to a gene. The CDR3 runs to 16 residues. Germline V gene lookup returns CDR1 SEHNR and CDR2 FQNEAQ (reference sequence). CDR3 residues: CASSSDRARSVEEQFF. CDR3 DNA sequence: TGTGCCAGCAGCTCCGACAGGGCCCGTTCGGTCGAGGAGCAGTTCTTC. Together with reference TRBV7-9 and TRBJ2-1, the CDR3 gives the full variable domain: DTGVSQNPRHKITKRGQNVTFRCDPISEHNRLYWYRQTLGQGPEFLTYFQNEAQLEKSRLLSDRFSAERPKGSFSTLEIQRTEQGDSAMYLCASSSDRARSVEEQFFGPGTRLTVL.

V and J are TRBV5-1 and TRBJ1-4; 11 bases are a match to TRBD1. Trimming cost V 1 base and J 5 bases; bases outside gene matches: 1. Per germline, CDR1 SGHRS and CDR2 YFSETQ. The CDR3 length is 15 residues. The CDR3 region is CASSLWTGGNEKLFF. CDR3 DNA: TGCGCCAGCAGCTTGTGGACAGGGGGCAATGAAAAACTGTTTTTT.

The chain couples TRBV7-3 to TRBJ2-6, with a possible D match to TRBD1 (6 bases). The CDR3 has 15 residues. V was shortened by 5 bases and J by 4 bases, with 12 bases between the two germline ends. Germline V gives CDR1 SGHTA, CDR2 FQGTGA. The CDR3 loop reads CASSISGVGANVLTF. Written as DNA, the CDR3 is TGTGCCAGCAGCATCTCAGGGGTAGGGGCCAACGTCCTGACTTTC.

The V call is TRBV27, the J call TRBJ2-7; 9 nucleotides match TRBD1. Germline trimming cut 6 bases from V and 0 bases from J; bases unmatched to any gene: 3. The germline V gene has CDR1 MNHEY and CDR2 SMNVEV (reference sequence). This CDR3 is built from 14 residues. The CDR3 nucleotides read TGTGCCAGCAGGGGACAGGGCTTCTCCTACGAGCAGTACTTC. Its translation is CASRGQGFSYEQYF.

The V call is TRBV30, the J call TRBJ2-5, with D hard to call. CDR1 is GTSNPN, CDR2 SVGIG, per germline (reference sequence). The CDR3 runs 11 residues. Trimming removed 7 bases at V and 4 bases at J, with 10 bases between. The CDR3 DNA is TGTGCCTCCTCGTCTCGAGAGACCCAGTACTTC. It encodes CASSSRETQYF. Together with reference TRBV30 and TRBJ2-5, the CDR3 gives the full variable domain: SQTIHQWPATLVQPVGSPLSLECTVEGTSNPNLYWYRQAAGRGLQLLFYSVGIGQISSEVPQNLSASRPQDRQFILSSKKLLLSDSGFYLCASSSRETQYFGPGTRLLVL.

The chain joins TRBV5-1 to TRBJ1-1; TRBD1 is a possible D gene (6 bases). In germline, CDR1 is SGHRS, CDR2 YFSETQ. V lost 0 bases and J lost 11, with 11 bases in between. This CDR3 region has 12 residues. CDR3 residues: CASSLDRGQAFF. The CDR3 coding sequence is TGCGCCAGCAGCTTGGACCGGGGGCAGGCTTTCTTT.

The rearrangement links TRBV29-1 to TRBJ2-7; TRBD1 matches 11 bases. The ends lost 4 bases at V and 7 bases at J; junction bases unmatched: 9. This CDR3 contains 14 residues. Germline V gene data show CDR1 as SQVTM and CDR2 as ANQGSEA. In DNA form, the CDR3 reads TGCAGCGTTGCCATAGGACAGGGGGCGGGGGAGCAGTACTTC. The encoded protein is CSVAIGQGAGEQYF.

This chain connects TRBV15 to TRBJ2-7; 11 nucleotides match TRBD1. The CDR3 has 17 amino acids. V gave up 3 bases and J gave up 1 base; unmatched junction bases: 8. Per the germline V gene, CDR1 is LNHNV and CDR2 is YYDKDF (reference sequence). CDR3 region: CATSRDAGQGVSYEQYF. CDR3 DNA sequence: TGTGCCACCAGCAGGGACGCGGGACAGGGGGTTTCCTACGAGCAGTACTTC.

This rearrangement joins TRBV5-1 to TRBJ2-5; unclear D gene. V gave up 2 bases and J gave up 1 base, with 12 bases separating them. CDR1 and CDR2 from the germline V gene are SGHRS and YFSETQ. The CDR3 contains 15 residues. DNA of the CDR3: TGCGCCAGCAGCTTCTTTCTGGGCGGCCAAGAGACCCAGTACTTC. Translating it yields CASSFFLGGQETQYF.

The DNA of the CDR3 is TGCAGCGTAGCGGGAGAGTCCTACAATGAGCAGTTCTTC. This codes for CSVAGESYNEQFF. The chain joins TRBV29-1 to TRBJ2-1; 8 nucleotides line up with TRBD2. CDR1 SQVTM and CDR2 ANQGSEA come from the germline V gene. The CDR3 is 13 amino acids. Unmatched junction bases numbered 2, after V lost 6 bases and J lost 1 base.

This chain joins TRBV28 and TRBJ1-1; D unclear. The CDR3 has 12 amino acids. V lost 9 bases and J lost 0, with 8 bases in between. Germline lookup yields CDR1 MDHEN and CDR2 SYDVKM. The CDR3 bases are TGTGCCAGTTTAACCATGAACACTGAAGCTTTCTTT. It yields the protein CASLTMNTEAFF.

The J gene is TRBJ2-5, the V gene TRBV5-1; TRBD1 agrees at 9 bases. The junction had 8 bases not matched to a gene; V was cut back by 4 bases and J by 1 base. This CDR3 is built from 16 residues. CDR1 and CDR2 (germline): SGHRS, YFSETQ. CDR3 protein: CASSNRDRDRQETQYF. DNA for the CDR3: TGCGCCAGCAGCAACCGGGACAGGGACCGCCAAGAGACCCAGTACTTC.

The genes are TRBV28 and TRBJ1-2, with D unclear. CDR3 length: 12 amino acids. Germline V gene lookup returns CDR1 MDHEN and CDR2 SYDVKM. V lost 10 bases and J 2 bases, leaving 11 bases between the germline ends. CDR3 DNA: TGTGCCATAGGTGGGCAGAACTATGGCTACACCTTC. Translation gives CAIGGQNYGYTF.

The chain links TRBV5-1 to TRBJ2-1; weak D call: TRBD2 (5 bases). Trimming shortened V by 1 base and J by 7 bases, and 12 bases separated the two germline ends. The CDR3 runs to 14 residues. Germline CDR1 SGHRS, CDR2 YFSETQ. The CDR3 sequence is CASSLRRPGNEQFF. CDR3 nucleotides: TGCGCCAGCAGCTTGAGGAGGCCCGGGAATGAGCAGTTCTTC.

Here the CDR3 reads CASNGQAYEQYF. DNA for the CDR3: TGTGCCAGCAATGGTCAGGCCTACGAGCAGTACTTC. This chain connects TRBV2 to TRBJ2-7; D not resolved. Germline V gene sequence: CDR1 SNHLY, CDR2 FYNNEI. CDR3 length equals 12 residues. V gave up 7 bases and J gave up 2 bases, with 9 bases separating them.

With respect to this clone: Other nucleotide sequences from this sample produce the same CDR3. The rearrangement links TRBV6-5 to TRBJ2-6, with D possibly TRBD1 on 6 matching bases. The germline CDR1 and CDR2 sequences are MNHEY and SVGAGI. The CDR3 is 16 residues long. V shed 0 bases and J shed 2 bases, with 8 bases lying between them. The CDR3 DNA reads as TGTGCCAGCAGTTACTCGTCAGGGGCTGGGGCCAACGTCCTGACTTTC. Translating gives CASSYSSGAGANVLTF.

The chain combines TRBV28 with TRBJ1-1; TRBD1 agrees at 7 bases. This CDR3 is 14 amino acids long. Germline CDR1 and CDR2: MDHEN and SYDVKM. V was clipped by 1 base and J by 5 bases; unmatched bases: 4. DNA of the CDR3: TGTGCCAGCAGTTTATTGCAGGGGGTGACTGAAGCTTTCTTT. Translation: CASSLLQGVTEAFF.

The chain carries TRBV30 and TRBJ1-1; possibly TRBD1 for D (6 bases). Trimming took 0 bases from V and 6 from J, leaving 11 bases between them. This CDR3 comprises 13 residues. Looked up from germline, CDR1 is GTSNPN and CDR2 is SVGIG (reference sequence). The CDR3 sequence is CAWSVNRVAEAFF. CDR3 coding DNA: TGTGCCTGGAGTGTAAACAGGGTCGCTGAAGCTTTCTTT.

The rearrangement joins TRBV9 to TRBJ2-7; tentative D call: TRBD1 (5 bases). The V and J ends lost 0 bases and 2 bases respectively, with 9 bases between them. CDR1 is SGDLS, CDR2 YYNGEE, per germline. This CDR3 is built from 14 residues. The CDR3 spells CASSVEQATYEQYF. CDR3 nucleotides: TGTGCCAGCAGCGTAGAACAGGCGACCTACGAGCAGTACTTC.

This chain links TRBV4-1 with TRBJ2-6; D not certain. With 5 bases removed from V and 0 bases from J, the gap between germline ends came to 20 bases. This CDR3 has 19 amino acids. Germline V gene sequence: CDR1 MGHRA, CDR2 YSYEKL. CDR3 sequence reads: CASSSYWVPLPSGANVLTF. CDR3 DNA: TGCGCCAGCAGCTCTTACTGGGTTCCGCTCCCCTCTGGGGCCAACGTCCTGACTTTC.

The chain employs TRBV5-1 and TRBJ1-1, with D possibly being TRBD1 (6 bases). Germline V CDR1 and CDR2: SGHRS, YFSETQ. Deletions cut 4 bases from V and 0 bases from J, with 13 bases between. The CDR3 covers 15 residues. The CDR3: CASSSDRRVNTEAFF. As DNA, the CDR3 is TGCGCCAGCAGCAGCGACAGGAGAGTGAACACTGAAGCTTTCTTT.

CDR3 nucleotide sequence: TGCAGCGTTGGTAGGGGGTGGAACTACAATGAGCAGTTCTTC. This gives the protein CSVGRGWNYNEQFF. This chain links TRBV29-1 with TRBJ2-1; TRBD1 might be the D (6 bases). V was shortened by 4 bases and J by 3 bases, with 13 bases between the two germline ends. The CDR3 is made up of 14 amino acids. Germline CDR1 and CDR2: SQVTM and ANQGSEA.

The V gene is TRBV5-5, the J gene TRBJ2-2; D is perhaps TRBD2 (5 bases). Trimming left V 4 bases short and J 3 bases short, with 19 bases between. Per germline, CDR1 SGHKS and CDR2 YYEKEE (reference sequence). The CDR3 loop spans 17 amino acids. In nucleotides, the CDR3 is TGTGCCAGCAGCCGCGAGTCGGGGTCCCTTTACACCGGGGAGCTGTTTTTT. Translated, it gives CASSRESGSLYTGELFF.

This clone was counted only a few times. This chain uses TRBV25-1 with TRBJ1-5; D ambiguous. The CDR3 sequence is 15 residues long. V lost 1 base, J lost 2 bases, and 9 bases lay in between. Germline V lookup: CDR1 MGHDK, CDR2 SYGVNS. CDR3 DNA sequence: TGTGCCAGCAGTGAATCGGGTGGGGGCAATCAGCCCCAGCATTTT. Encoded protein: CASSESGGGNQPQHF.

The chain couples TRBV6-1 to TRBJ1-1; D might be TRBD1 (6 bases). V lost 2 bases to trimming and J lost 4 bases, with 17 bases between them. Germline assignment: CDR1 MNHNS and CDR2 SASEGT. CDR3 length: 16 residues. DNA for the CDR3: TGTGCCAGCAGTGAATTCGAGGGGGGGCTTTTCACTGAAGCTTTCTTT. The encoded protein is CASSEFEGGLFTEAFF.

The CDR3 DNA reads TGTGCCAGCAGCTTGTGGGGACCCAGCTACGAGCAGTACTTC. Protein: CASSLWGPSYEQYF. The chain has TRBV7-9 and TRBJ2-7, with D perhaps being TRBD1 or TRBD2 (5 bases each). Trimming stripped 3 bases from V and 3 bases from J, with 12 bases between. The CDR3 extends over 14 amino acids. The V gene's germline CDR1 is SEHNR and CDR2 FQNEAQ (reference sequence).